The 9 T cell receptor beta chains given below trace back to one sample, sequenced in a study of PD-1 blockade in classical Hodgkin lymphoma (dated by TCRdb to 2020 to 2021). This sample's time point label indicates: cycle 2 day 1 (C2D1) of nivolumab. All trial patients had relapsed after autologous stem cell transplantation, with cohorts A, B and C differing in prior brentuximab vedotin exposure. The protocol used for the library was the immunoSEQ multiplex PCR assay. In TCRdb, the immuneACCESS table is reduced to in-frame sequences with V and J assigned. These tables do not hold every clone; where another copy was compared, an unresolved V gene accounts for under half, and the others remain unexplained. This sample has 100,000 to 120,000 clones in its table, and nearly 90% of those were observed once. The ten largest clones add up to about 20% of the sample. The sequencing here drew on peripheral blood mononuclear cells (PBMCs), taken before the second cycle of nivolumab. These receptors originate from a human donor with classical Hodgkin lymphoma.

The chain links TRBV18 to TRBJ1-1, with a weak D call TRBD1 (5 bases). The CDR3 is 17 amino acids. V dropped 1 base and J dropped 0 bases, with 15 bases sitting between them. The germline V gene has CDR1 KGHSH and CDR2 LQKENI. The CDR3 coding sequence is TGTGCCAGCTCACCACGAAGGGCAGGGCCCATGAACACTGAAGCTTTCTTT. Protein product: CASSPRRAGPMNTEAFF.

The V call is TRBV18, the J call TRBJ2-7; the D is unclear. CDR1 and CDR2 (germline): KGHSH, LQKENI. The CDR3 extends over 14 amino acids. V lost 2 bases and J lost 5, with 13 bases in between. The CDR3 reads CASSPMHGRDEQYF. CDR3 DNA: TGTGCCAGCTCACCAATGCACGGTAGAGACGAGCAGTACTTC.

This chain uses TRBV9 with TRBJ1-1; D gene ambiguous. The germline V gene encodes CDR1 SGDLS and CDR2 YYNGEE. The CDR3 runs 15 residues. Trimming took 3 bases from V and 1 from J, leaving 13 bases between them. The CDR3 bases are TGTGCCAGCAGCGCCCTCCGGCCTTCGAACACTGAAGCTTTCTTT. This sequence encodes CASSALRPSNTEAFF.

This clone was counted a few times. CDR3 loop: CASTLAGLGGETQYF. CDR3 nucleotide sequence: TGTGCCAGCACCCTAGCGGGGCTAGGGGGGGAGACCCAGTACTTC. The genes are TRBV6-5 and TRBJ2-5, with 9 bases matching TRBD2. The CDR3 sequence is 15 residues long. The V gene end was trimmed by 7 bases and the J gene end by 5 bases; junction bases not matched to a gene: 11. From germline, CDR1 is MNHEY and CDR2 SVGAGI.

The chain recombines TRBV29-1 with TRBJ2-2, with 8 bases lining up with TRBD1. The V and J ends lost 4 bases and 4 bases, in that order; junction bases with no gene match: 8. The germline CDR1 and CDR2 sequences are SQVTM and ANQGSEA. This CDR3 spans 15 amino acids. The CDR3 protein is CSVGPGTGTTGELFF. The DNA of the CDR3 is TGCAGCGTTGGTCCCGGGACAGGAACCACCGGGGAGCTGTTTTTT.

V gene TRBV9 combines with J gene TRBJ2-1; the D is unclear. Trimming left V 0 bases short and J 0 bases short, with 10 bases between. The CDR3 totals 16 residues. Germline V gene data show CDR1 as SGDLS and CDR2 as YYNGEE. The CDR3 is CASSVGSESSYNEQFF. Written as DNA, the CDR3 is TGTGCCAGCAGCGTAGGTTCGGAGAGCTCCTACAATGAGCAGTTCTTC.

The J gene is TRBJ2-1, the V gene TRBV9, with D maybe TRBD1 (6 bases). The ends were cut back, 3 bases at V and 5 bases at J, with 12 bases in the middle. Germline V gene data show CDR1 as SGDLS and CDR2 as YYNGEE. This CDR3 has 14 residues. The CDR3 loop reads CASSEWDTNNEQFF. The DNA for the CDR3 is TGTGCCAGCAGCGAATGGGACACCAACAATGAGCAGTTCTTC. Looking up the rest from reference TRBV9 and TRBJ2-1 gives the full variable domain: DSGVTQTPKHLITATGQRVTLRCSPRSGDLSVYWYQQSLDQGLQFLIQYYNGEERAKGNILERFSAQQFPDLHSELNLSSLELGDSALYFCASSEWDTNNEQFFGPGTRLTVL.

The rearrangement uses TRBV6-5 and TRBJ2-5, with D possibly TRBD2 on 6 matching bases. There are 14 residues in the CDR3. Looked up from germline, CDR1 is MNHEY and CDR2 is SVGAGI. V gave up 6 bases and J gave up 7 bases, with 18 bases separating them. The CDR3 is CASRQTSVRGTQYF. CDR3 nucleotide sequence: TGTGCCAGCAGACAGACTAGTGTGCGTGGGACCCAGTACTTC.

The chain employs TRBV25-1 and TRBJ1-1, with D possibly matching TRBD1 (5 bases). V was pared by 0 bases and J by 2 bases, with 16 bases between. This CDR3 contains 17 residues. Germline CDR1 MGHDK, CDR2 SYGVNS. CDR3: CASSEYNGGQVNTEAFF. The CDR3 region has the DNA TGTGCCAGCAGTGAATATAACGGAGGACAAGTCAACACTGAAGCTTTCTTT. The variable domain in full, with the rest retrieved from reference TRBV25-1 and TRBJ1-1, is EADIYQTPRYLVIGTGKKITLECSQTMGHDKMYWYQQDPGMELHLIHYSYGVNSTEKGDLSSESTVSRIRTEHFPLTLESARPSHTSQYLCASSEYNGGQVNTEAFFGQGTRLTVV.